This T cell receptor beta chain was recorded in a study of cytomegalovirus exposure and HLA in healthy donors. The PCR made use of 60 Vbeta and 13 Jbeta primers. Here immunoSEQ multiplex PCR was the method, and the copy in TCRdb shows in-frame clones only, minus some. The sample holds 140,000 to 150,000 clones, about four fifths seen once. Comment on this clone: Its antigen is undetermined.

Germline V lookup: CDR1 SGHRS, CDR2 YFSETQ. The CDR3 consists of 15 residues. With V trimmed by 4 bases and J by 5 bases, 10 bases remained unmatched. Study outcomes and limitations: Altogether, some 170 TCR beta chains were recorded as cytomegalovirus-associated. Association of fewer than 20,000 TCR beta sequences with HLA alleles was found at 0.05 false discovery rate in a later analysis. Data from an earlier analysis indicated that most TCR beta V segments were productive either about 87% or about 30% of the time.

The chain joins TRBV5-1 to TRBJ1-2, with 8 bases aligning to TRBD1. The source is a middle-aged woman in good health and CMV-seropositive. Material for sequencing was PBMCs. For the CDR3, the DNA is TGCGCCAGCAGCCCCGGACAGGGTGTGGGTTATGGCTACACCTTC. Amino acids: CASSPGQGVGYGYTF.